The TCR beta chain described here comes from a study of T cell changes during pregnancy in multiple sclerosis (dated by TCRdb to between 2018 and 2021). Looking at the study overall: The study looked at changes in the T cell repertoire across pregnancy in women with multiple sclerosis.

V gives up 6 bases and J gives up 6 bases, and the segment between their germline ends measures 17 bases. CDR1 and CDR2 are drawn from the germline V gene: SQVTM, ANQGSEA. The CDR3 sequence holds 13 residues, the cysteine and phenylalanine included. Only the CDR3 DNA is retained, 39 bases long and in frame from the first base. Library generation was performed with the immunoSEQ multiplex PCR assay. Held by TCRdb, this immuneACCESS table contains in-frame sequences only and omits some clones. Under half of the omission traces to an unresolved V gene where checked; the cause of the rest is unknown. Present in this sample are over 80,000 clones, approximately 90% of which were seen just once. The ten largest clones take up around 0.78% of the sample. As concerns this clone: It has no known antigen specificity. Per-base quality was not reported, and no clone a single base away is much larger than it.

This receptor was obtained from a female donor in good health, enrolled as a control in a pregnancy study. Specimen: peripheral blood, collected in the second trimester of pregnancy. The chain links TRBV29-1 with TRBJ1-2, with the D gene call left open. The bases read TGCAGCGTCCCTAATACCAGAGGCCATGGCTACACCTTC. Its translation reads: CSVPNTRGHGYTF.